The 7 T cell receptor beta chains presented below share a single source sample, sequenced in a study of T cell repertoires in cytomegalovirus infection. TCRdb analysed the reads with MiXCR anew, one entry per CDR3 protein. The sample lists around 170,000 distinct CDR3 sequences, 17% occurring once. The sequencing input was CD8+ T cells from PBMCs. The source of these receptors is a human donor in good health (CMV status not recorded). Some clones in this sample may be carry-over from other donors' samples.

V gene TRBV9 combines with J gene TRBJ1-1; D unresolved. Trimming shortened V by 3 bases and J by 3 bases, and 9 bases separated the two germline ends. In germline, CDR1 is SGDLS, CDR2 YYNGEE. CDR3 size: 13 residues. The CDR3 protein is CASSALIYTEAFF. CDR3 nucleotide sequence: TGTGCCAGCAGCGCGCTAATATACACTGAAGCTTTCTTT.

V gene TRBV6-2 or TRBV6-3 combines with J gene TRBJ2-1; TRBD1 matches at 7 bases. V shed 7 bases and J 0 bases; nucleotides not matched to a gene: 12. CDR3 length: 17 amino acids. Per germline, CDR1 MNHEY and CDR2 SVGEGT. The CDR3 loop is CASIHRTGKSSYNEQFF. Here the CDR3 DNA reads TGTGCCAGCATTCATCGGACAGGTAAAAGCTCCTACAATGAGCAGTTCTTC.

J is TRBJ2-7 and V is TRBV28, with D perhaps TRBD2 (6 bases). Germline V gene data show CDR1 as MDHEN and CDR2 as SYDVKM. The CDR3 is 15 amino acids. V lost 2 bases and J 4 bases, leaving 15 bases between the germline ends. The CDR3 loop reads CASSLASPGDYEQYF. CDR3 sequence (DNA): TGTGCCAGCAGTTTAGCCTCCCCGGGAGATTACGAGCAGTACTTC.

V gene TRBV7-3 combines with J gene TRBJ1-1, with D tentatively TRBD1 (5 bases). This CDR3 comprises 13 residues. CDR1 is SGHTA and CDR2 is FQGTGA in the germline V gene. V was trimmed by 3 bases and J by 7 bases, leaving 12 bases between them. The chain's CDR3 is CASSLGGTNEAFF. The DNA of the CDR3 is TGTGCCAGCAGCTTGGGCGGGACCAATGAAGCTTTCTTT.

This clonotype was seen only a few times. The chain uses TRBV28 and TRBJ1-2; no clear D. The germline gives CDR1 MDHEN, CDR2 SYDVKM. This CDR3 is built from 9 residues. The V gene lost 8 bases and the J gene lost 8 bases, with 6 bases spanning the gap. CDR3 loop: CASLLGYTF. CDR3 DNA sequence: TGTGCCAGCCTCCTGGGCTACACCTTC.

Ten or more counts support this clonotype. CDR3 residues: CASSFAGGRREQYF. CDR3 coding DNA: TGTGCCAGCAGCTTCGCGGGAGGAAGGCGCGAGCAGTACTTC. V usage is TRBV7-8 and J usage is TRBJ2-7, with 8 bases fitting TRBD2. This CDR3 is 14 amino acids long. Unmatched junction bases numbered 7, after V lost 3 bases and J lost 6 bases. Germline CDR1 is SGHVS and CDR2 is FQNEAQ.

The V and J genes are TRBV27 and TRBJ2-3; D uncertain. Looked up from germline, CDR1 is MNHEY and CDR2 is SMNVEV (reference sequence). Trimming left V 4 bases short and J 5 bases short, with 13 bases between. This CDR3 has 14 amino acids. The CDR3 reads CASSYGPDKDTQYF. The DNA for the CDR3 is TGTGCCAGCAGTTACGGACCGGATAAAGATACGCAGTATTTT.